This is a list of T cell receptor beta chains from one sample in a study of blood T cell repertoires in COVID-19. Repertoires were generated with immunoSEQ multiplex PCR, while TCRdb's copy carries only in-frame clones and drops some. Among fewer than 200,000 clones listed, around 84% were seen once. The sample consisted of peripheral blood. Source of these receptors: an elderly woman with COVID-19, enrolled during active disease. Each CDR3 is given with its conserved first and last residue. D genes are given only for firm matches. The size of a clone is reported for some rows only, either as once, few or many, or as a class for expanded clones.

>TRBJ2-6|TRBD1|TRBV7-8|.
TGTGCCAGCAGCGGACCCCAGGGGGCTGGGGCCAACGTCCTGACTTTC
CASSGPQGAGANVLTF
>TRBJ2-7|.|TRBV19|.
TGTGCCAGTAGTATCCCAGGCTACGAGCAGTACTTC
CASSIPGYEQYF
>TRBJ2-2|.|TRBV5-1|.
TGCGCCAGCAGCTTGAACACGAACACCGGGGAGCTGTTTTTT
CASSLNTNTGELFF
>TRBJ2-3|.|TRBV10-3|.
TGTGCCATCAGTGAGTCCCCTAGCGGCACAGATACGCAGTATTTT
CAISESPSGTDTQYF
>TRBJ2-2|TRBD2|TRBV10-3|.
TGTGCCATCAGTCAGACTAGCGTGGCTGTAAGCGGGGAGCTGTTTTTT
CAISQTSVAVSGELFF
>TRBJ1-1|TRBD1|TRBV6-5|.
TGTGCCAGCAGTTCCAGGACAGGGGCGACTGAAGCTTTCTTT
CASSSRTGATEAFF
>TRBJ2-3|TRBD1|TRBV24-1|.
TGTGCCACCAGTGATCCCAAGCCAACACAGGGGGCAACAGATACGCAGTATTTT
CATSDPKPTQGATDTQYF
>TRBJ2-5|.|TRBV20-1|.
TGCAGTGCTACCGGAGAAGAGACCCAGTACTTC
CSATGEETQYF
>TRBJ1-6|TRBD1|TRBV7-2|.
TGTGCCAGCAGCATTACCCGGGGACAGGGGGCGTCCAATTCACCCCTCCACTTT
CASSITRGQGASNSPLHF
>TRBJ2-1|.|TRBV3-1/TRBV3-2|few
TGTGCCAGCAGCCAAGGTTACAACAATGAGCAGTTCTTC
CASSQGYNNEQFF
>TRBJ2-3|.|TRBV7-3|.
TGTGCCAGCAGCTTGACCGGGACTCTCAAGGCGGATACGCAGTATTTT
CASSLTGTLKADTQYF
>TRBJ1-1|.|TRBV6-1|.
TGTGCCAGCAGTGAAGTGACAGCCAACACTGAAGCTTTCTTT
CASSEVTANTEAFF
>TRBJ2-7|.|TRBV18|.
TGTGCCAGCTCCCAAGTCGACAGGGAGCAGTACTTC
CASSQVDREQYF
>TRBJ2-4|.|TRBV28|.
TGTGCCAGCCTCTCCCCAGGACATGGCATTCAGTACTTC
CASLSPGHGIQYF
>TRBJ1-3|.|TRBV18|once
TGTGCCAGCTCCGGCATACAGGGTGCTGGAAACACCATATATTTT
CASSGIQGAGNTIYF
>TRBJ1-3|TRBD1|TRBV6-5|.
TGTGCCAGCAGAAAACAGGGGAGCTCTGGAAACACCATATATTTT
CASRKQGSSGNTIYF
>TRBJ2-3|.|TRBV6-5|.
TGTGCCAGCAGTTACCGCCGGGTCGGCGGGCGAGATACGCAGTATTTT
CASSYRRVGGRDTQYF
>TRBJ2-7|.|TRBV5-4|.
TGTGCCAGCAGCTCTGATAGTAAGGGGTACGAGCAGTACTTC
CASSSDSKGYEQYF
>TRBJ1-5|.|TRBV7-2|.
TGTGCCAGCAGCGCATTAACAGGGAACAGACAGCCCCAGCATTTT
CASSALTGNRQPQHF
>TRBJ1-5|TRBD1|TRBV18|.
TGTGCCAGCTCACCACCTCGGACAGGGGGCGCGGACAATCAGCCCCAGCATTTT
CASSPPRTGGADNQPQHF
>TRBJ2-1|TRBD2|TRBV4-2|.
TGTGCCAGCAGCCAGACCTTGGGTAGCGGGAGCAATGAGCAGTTCTTC
CASSQTLGSGSNEQFF
>TRBJ2-2|.|TRBV19|.
TGTGCCAGTAAGAGGAGGGCGTTCACCGGGGAGCTGTTTTTT
CASKRRAFTGELFF
>TRBJ2-1|TRBD2|TRBV7-8|.
TGTGCCAGCAGCTCCACCGGGACTACTTACAATGAGCAGTTCTTC
CASSSTGTTYNEQFF
>TRBJ1-6|TRBD1|TRBV9|.
TGTGCCAGCAGCGTACGGACAGGCTCTAATTCACCCCTCCACTTT
CASSVRTGSNSPLHF
>TRBJ2-7|TRBD1|TRBV9|.
TGTGCCAGCAGCGCCCCCGGGACAGGGGGCCACGAGCAGTACTTC
CASSAPGTGGHEQYF
>TRBJ2-2|TRBD1|TRBV19|.
TGTGCCGGGAGGACAGGGGTCGGCGGGGAGCTGTTTTTT
CAGRTGVGGELFF
>TRBJ1-3|.|TRBV18|once
TGTGCCAGCTCACCCGACAGGATCTCTGGAAACACCATATATTTT
CASSPDRISGNTIYF
>TRBJ1-5|.|TRBV18|once
TGTGCCAGCTCCCAGAGCCCCGCGGGTAGCAATCAGCCCCAGCATTTT
CASSQSPAGSNQPQHF
>TRBJ1-2|.|TRBV6-2/TRBV6-3|.
TGTGCCAGCAGTGGCCCGGCGGGTCTTGGCTACACCTTC
CASSGPAGLGYTF
>TRBJ1-2|TRBD1|TRBV6-5|.
TGTGCCAGTCGGGGACAGGGGCTGGATGGCTACACCTTC
CASRGQGLDGYTF
>TRBJ2-2|.|TRBV9|.
TGTGCCAGCAGCGTACGGGGAAACACCGGGGAGCTGTTTTTT
CASSVRGNTGELFF
>TRBJ1-6|TRBD1|TRBV6-5|.
TGTGCCAGCAGTTACTCCGGGACAGCAAGACATTCACCCCTCCACTTT
CASSYSGTARHSPLHF
>TRBJ1-1|.|TRBV5-8|.
TGTGCCAGCAGCGCTGGGACATACACTGAAGCTTTCTTT
CASSAGTYTEAFF
>TRBJ2-1|.|TRBV29-1|few
TGCAGCGTTAGCCAGGGCGCCTACAATGAGCAGTTCTTC
CSVSQGAYNEQFF
>TRBJ1-6|.|TRBV6-2/TRBV6-3|once
TGTGCCAGCAGTTCTCTCGGACAGTCCCTCCACTTT
CASSSLGQSLHF
>TRBJ1-5|.|TRBV15|.
TGTGCCACCAGCATAAGTCAGGGGCTTCGGCTGGAGCCCCAGCATTTT
CATSISQGLRLEPQHF
>TRBJ2-2|.|TRBV27|.
TGTGCCAGCAGTTTACTCTCGAGGTCCACCGGGGAGCTGTTTTTT
CASSLLSRSTGELFF
>TRBJ2-5|.|TRBV6-5|.
TGTGCCAGCAGGGACACATTAGGAGAGACCCAGTACTTC
CASRDTLGETQYF
>TRBJ1-6|TRBD1|TRBV5-1|.
TGCGCCAGCAGCCAGGGACAGGGAACGTCGCATGGTTCACCCCTCCACTTT
CASSQGQGTSHGSPLHF
>TRBJ2-5|TRBD2|TRBV5-1|.
TGCGCCTTCGCGGAAGCCCCGGGACTAGTCGTCTTGAAGACCCAGTACTTC
CAFAEAPGLVVLKTQYF
>TRBJ1-2|.|TRBV3-1/TRBV3-2|few
TGTGCCAGCAGCCCGTACGTGGGGGCTGGTGGCTACACCTTC
CASSPYVGAGGYTF
>TRBJ2-3|TRBD2|TRBV12-3/TRBV12-4|.
TGTGCCAGCAGTGGACTAGTCAGAGATACGCAGTATTTT
CASSGLVRDTQYF
>TRBJ2-5|.|TRBV5-4|.
TGTGCCAGCAGCTCGTCGGGAGTGAATCAAGAGACCCAGTACTTC
CASSSSGVNQETQYF
>TRBJ2-3|.|TRBV7-8|.
TGTGCCAGCAGCTTAGTGTCTGGCACAGATACGCAGTATTTT
CASSLVSGTDTQYF
>TRBJ1-2|TRBD1|TRBV19|.
TGTGCCAGTGCCGGGACAGTGAGGGGAACTTTAAGCTATGGCTACACCTTC
CASAGTVRGTLSYGYTF